Listed below are T cell receptor beta chains from one sample, sequenced in a study of shared clonotypes between healthy human individuals. The repertoire was sequenced with immunoSEQ multiplex PCR; TCRdb's copy has only in-frame clones and lacks some. Among about 2,200,000 clones listed, 85% to 95% were seen once. The sample was naive CD8+ T cells from PBMCs. The receptors were gathered from a man aged 18 to 35 in good health. Some clones in this sample may be carry-over from other donors' samples. Both conserved end residues are part of each CDR3. The D gene is left open where the match is weak. The listing skips clone size in some rows; elsewhere it reads once, few, many or a size class.

CDR3 DNA	CDR3 protein	V gene	J gene	D gene	clone size
TGTGCCAGCAGTGGGAAATTATACTACGAGCAGTACTTC	CASSGKLYYEQYF	TRBV27	TRBJ2-7	.	.
TGTGCCAGCAGTGAAGCTAGCGTCTCCTACAATGAGCAGTTCTTC	CASSEASVSYNEQFF	TRBV2	TRBJ2-1	.	.
TGTGCCAGCAGTTCGTATTCCGGGCTTCAAGAGACCCAGTACTTC	CASSSYSGLQETQYF	TRBV27	TRBJ2-5	.	.
TGCGCCAGCAGTCAGATCGTGGGAGGGACCTACGAGCAGTACTTC	CASSQIVGGTYEQYF	TRBV23-1	TRBJ2-7	TRBD2	.
TGTGCCAGCGGGGACAGCTCCTACGAGCAGTACTTC	CASGDSSYEQYF	TRBV27	TRBJ2-7	TRBD1	.
TGTGCCAGCAGCTTGGGAACCCCCGAGACCCAGTACTTC	CASSLGTPETQYF	TRBV11-3	TRBJ2-5	.	.
TGTGCCAGCAGCGCCCCGTACGGGACTAGCCTTTACGAGCAGTACTTC	CASSAPYGTSLYEQYF	TRBV11-2	TRBJ2-7	TRBD2	.
TGTGCCAGCTCACCACCGGACAGGGGGATAGGCGAGCAGTACTTC	CASSPPDRGIGEQYF	TRBV18	TRBJ2-7	TRBD1	.
TGTGCCTGGATCGGGGCAGGGGCCTCTTGGGGTGGCTACACCTTC	CAWIGAGASWGGYTF	TRBV30	TRBJ1-2	.	.
TGTGCCAGCAGTATCACTAGCGGGGGCACAGATACGCAGTATTTT	CASSITSGGTDTQYF	TRBV27	TRBJ2-3	TRBD2	.
TGTGCCAGCAGGGGACAGGGCAAAAGTTGGGCTTTCTTT	CASRGQGKSWAFF	TRBV27	TRBJ1-1	TRBD1	.
TGTGCCAGTAGTATAGATGTTGGGAAGGGGGATACGCAGTATTTT	CASSIDVGKGDTQYF	TRBV19	TRBJ2-3	.	.
TGTGCCAGCAGTTCCCGGGACAGGATATACACCTTC	CASSSRDRIYTF	TRBV27	TRBJ1-2	TRBD1	once
TGTGCCAGCAGCGTACTTAGCGGGAGTGTGAATACGCAGTATTTT	CASSVLSGSVNTQYF	TRBV7-9	TRBJ2-3	TRBD2	.
TGTGCCACCTCCAGGCTCGGGGAAAAGGCCTATGGCTACACCTTC	CATSRLGEKAYGYTF	TRBV15	TRBJ1-2	.	.
TGTGCCAGCAGCCCGAGTGGGGGAAATAATGAAAAACTGTTTTTT	CASSPSGGNNEKLFF	TRBV9	TRBJ1-4	.	.
TGTGCCAGCAGCTTTGCAGGGCCGGCTAACTATGGCTACACCTTC	CASSFAGPANYGYTF	TRBV7-9	TRBJ1-2	.	.
TGCGCCAGCAGCACCCGACAGACGGAGAACACTGAAGCTTTCTTT	CASSTRQTENTEAFF	TRBV4-1	TRBJ1-1	.	.
TGTGCCAGCAGCATACCCGGGACATTCTCCTACGAGCAGTACTTC	CASSIPGTFSYEQYF	TRBV5-6	TRBJ2-7	.	.
TGTGCCACCGTGCGGGGGTCTGGCATGAACACTGAAGCTTTCTTT	CATVRGSGMNTEAFF	TRBV10-3	TRBJ1-1	.	.
TGTGCCAGCAGCCAGGGTAATGGCCAAGAGACCCAGTACTTC	CASSQGNGQETQYF	TRBV27	TRBJ2-5	.	.
TGTGCCAGCAGTTTTTTGGGGACTAGCCGTCTTGACTCCTACAATGAGCAGTTCTTC	CASSFLGTSRLDSYNEQFF	TRBV27	TRBJ2-1	TRBD2	.
TGCGCCAGCAGTCCCTCCGTCCGTGACTATCAGCCCCAGCATTTT	CASSPSVRDYQPQHF	TRBV4-1	TRBJ1-5	.	.
TGCAGCGTTGATCGGGAGCGAAATGGCTACACCTTC	CSVDRERNGYTF	TRBV29-1	TRBJ1-2	.	.
TGTGCCAGCAGTATAGAAGCCGGGACAGGGTCAACCTTCTCCTACAATGAGCAGTTCTTC	CASSIEAGTGSTFSYNEQFF	TRBV27	TRBJ2-1	TRBD1	.
TGTGCCAGCAGTCCCGCCTGGGACACCGGCATTCAGTACTTC	CASSPAWDTGIQYF	TRBV27	TRBJ2-4	.	.
TGTGCCAGCAGCTCTGCAGAAAACAGGGAGGGCAATCAGCCCCAGCATTTT	CASSSAENREGNQPQHF	TRBV7-9	TRBJ1-5	.	few
TGTGCCAGCAGCGAGGGACTAGCGGACCTAATCACAGATACGCAGTATTTT	CASSEGLADLITDTQYF	TRBV7-8	TRBJ2-3	TRBD2	once
TGTGCCAGCAGCGTAGGGTGGGTGGGCACTGAAGCTTTCTTT	CASSVGWVGTEAFF	TRBV9	TRBJ1-1	.	few
TGCGCCAGCAGCTTGGAGGGTAGGGGTATCACTGAAGCTTTCTTT	CASSLEGRGITEAFF	TRBV5-1	TRBJ1-1	.	.
TGTGCCAGCAGCAAACCGGCGGGAGGGAGCTCCTACGAGCAGTACTTC	CASSKPAGGSSYEQYF	TRBV21-1	TRBJ2-7	.	.
TGTGCCAGCAGTACGGGCGTAGCGGGTATCTCCTACAATGAGCAGTTCTTC	CASSTGVAGISYNEQFF	TRBV28	TRBJ2-1	TRBD2	.
TGTGCCAGCAGTTACGTCGGGCAGAACACTGAAGCTTTCTTT	CASSYVGQNTEAFF	TRBV6-6	TRBJ1-1	.	.
TGTGCCAGCAGTTTTCTGGCTAGCGGGTGGGGAGAGCAGTACTTC	CASSFLASGWGEQYF	TRBV27	TRBJ2-7	TRBD2	once
TGTGCCAGCAGCCTTACGGTGGGCCTGAACACTGAAGCTTTCTTT	CASSLTVGLNTEAFF	TRBV28	TRBJ1-1	.	.
TGTGCCAGCAGGCAGGGGCACCTTGGGGAGCTGTTTTTT	CASRQGHLGELFF	TRBV5-6	TRBJ2-2	.	.
TGTGCCAGTAGTATAATCCAGGGGTTTGAAGCTTTCTTT	CASSIIQGFEAFF	TRBV19	TRBJ1-1	.	few
TGTGCCAGCAGCCTTCCTAGCATATACTATGGCTACACCTTC	CASSLPSIYYGYTF	TRBV4-2	TRBJ1-2	.	.
TGTGCCAGCAGCATCTTTAGGGCAGGGCCTAATCAGCCCCAGCATTTT	CASSIFRAGPNQPQHF	TRBV21-1	TRBJ1-5	.	.
TGTGCCAGCAGTTTAACGGGCGCAAACCAAGAGACCCAGTACTTC	CASSLTGANQETQYF	TRBV6-5	TRBJ2-5	.	.
TGTGCCAGCAGCCCCGTGGGGGGCCTCTGGGGAGAGACCCAGTACTTC	CASSPVGGLWGETQYF	TRBV5-8	TRBJ2-5	.	.
TGTGCCAGCAGCGATTACAGGGACGAGCAGTACTTC	CASSDYRDEQYF	TRBV7-9	TRBJ2-7	.	.
TGTGCCAGCAGCGCCACAGGGGTTTCGGGCGAAAAACTGTTTTTT	CASSATGVSGEKLFF	TRBV7-8	TRBJ1-4	TRBD1	.
TGTGCCAGTAGGGCGCGACCGCAAGAGACCCAGTACTTC	CASRARPQETQYF	TRBV19	TRBJ2-5	.	.
TGTGCCAGCAGTGTTGGGACTAGCGAGCAGTACTTC	CASSVGTSEQYF	TRBV25-1	TRBJ2-7	TRBD2	.
TGTGCCATCAGCATAACATCGAAAACGGAACTTCTCGCCTACGAGCAGTACTTC	CAISITSKTELLAYEQYF	TRBV10-3	TRBJ2-7	.	.